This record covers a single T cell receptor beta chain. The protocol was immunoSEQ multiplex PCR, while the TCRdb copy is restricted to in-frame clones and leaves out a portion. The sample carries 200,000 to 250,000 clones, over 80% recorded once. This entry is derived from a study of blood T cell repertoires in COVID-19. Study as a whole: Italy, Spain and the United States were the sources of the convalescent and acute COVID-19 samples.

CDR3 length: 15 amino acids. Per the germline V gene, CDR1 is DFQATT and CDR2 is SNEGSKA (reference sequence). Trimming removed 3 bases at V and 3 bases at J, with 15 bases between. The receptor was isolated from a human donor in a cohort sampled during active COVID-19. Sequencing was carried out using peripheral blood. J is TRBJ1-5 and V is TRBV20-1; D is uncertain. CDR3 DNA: TGCAGTGCTAGTTGGGCCAGTGATGTCAATCAGCCCCAGCATTTT. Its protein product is CSASWASDVNQPQHF.